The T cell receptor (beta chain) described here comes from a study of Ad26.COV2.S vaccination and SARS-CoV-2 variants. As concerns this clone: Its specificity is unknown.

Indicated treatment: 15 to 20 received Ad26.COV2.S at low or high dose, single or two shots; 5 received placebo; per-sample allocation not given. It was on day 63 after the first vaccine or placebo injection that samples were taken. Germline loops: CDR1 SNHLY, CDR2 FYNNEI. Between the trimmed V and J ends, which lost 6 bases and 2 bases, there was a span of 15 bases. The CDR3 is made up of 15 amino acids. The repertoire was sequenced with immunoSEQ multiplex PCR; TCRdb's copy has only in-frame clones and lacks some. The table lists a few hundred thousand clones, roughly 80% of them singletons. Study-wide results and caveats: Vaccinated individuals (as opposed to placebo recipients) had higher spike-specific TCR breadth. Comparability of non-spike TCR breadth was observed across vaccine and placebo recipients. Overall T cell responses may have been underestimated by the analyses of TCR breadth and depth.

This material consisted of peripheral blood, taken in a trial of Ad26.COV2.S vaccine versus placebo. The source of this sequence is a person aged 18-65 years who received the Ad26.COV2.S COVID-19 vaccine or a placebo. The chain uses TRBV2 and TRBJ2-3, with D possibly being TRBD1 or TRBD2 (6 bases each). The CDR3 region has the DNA TGTGCCAGCAGGCAGGGGACTTTTGTCACAGATACGCAGTATTTT. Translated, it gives CASRQGTFVTDTQYF.